The 29 T cell receptor beta chains below all came from one sample that was sequenced in a study of T-cell memory formation after mild COVID-19. Each CDR3 protein is one row after TCRdb ran MiXCR on the 5' RACE reads. The table records about 400,000 distinct CDR3 sequences, over 15% of them present only once. The specimen was PBMCs or a T cell subset sorted from them (not recorded which). All receptors come from a man between 18 and 35 years old who had mild COVID-19 (a few samples of this study predate the infection). Cell type and time point are not known.

The chain couples TRBV7-9 to TRBJ2-5; either TRBD1 or TRBD2 may supply D (5 bases each). The V end was cut by 5 bases, the J end by 1 base, with 20 bases between. CDR1 SEHNR and CDR2 FQNEAQ come from the germline V gene (reference sequence). The CDR3 runs 17 residues. The CDR3: CASSTPGTVGPQETQYF. Here the CDR3 DNA reads TGTGCCAGCAGCACCCCCGGGACGGTCGGGCCCCAAGAGACCCAGTACTTC. Looking up the rest from reference TRBV7-9 and TRBJ2-5 gives the full variable domain: DTGVSQNPRHKITKRGQNVTFRCDPISEHNRLYWYRQTLGQGPEFLTYFQNEAQLEKSRLLSDRFSAERPKGSFSTLEIQRTEQGDSAMYLCASSTPGTVGPQETQYFGPGTRLLVL.

This chain joins TRBV19 and TRBJ2-3, with unresolved D. Trimming left V 3 bases short and J 2 bases short, with 12 bases between. The CDR3 runs 15 residues. Germline-derived CDR1 and CDR2 are LNHDA and SQIVND (reference sequence). The CDR3 loop is CASSIYRSTTDTQYF. CDR3 in DNA: TGTGCCAGTAGTATTTATCGGAGCACCACAGATACGCAGTATTTT.

This chain joins TRBV28 and TRBJ1-4, with a possible D match to TRBD1 (5 bases). Germline CDR1 is MDHEN and CDR2 is SYDVKM. Trimming pared 7 bases from V and 0 bases from J, leaving 12 bases between. The CDR3 loop spans 15 amino acids. The CDR3: CASTPPRATNEKLFF. Here the CDR3 DNA reads TGTGCCAGCACCCCCCCCAGGGCAACTAATGAAAAACTGTTTTTT.

The chain combines TRBV18 with TRBJ2-5; D is undetermined. The CDR3 contains 14 residues. Trimming took off 0 bases at V and 5 bases at J, with 10 bases between the two ends. Germline CDR1 KGHSH, CDR2 LQKENI. Here the CDR3 DNA reads TGTGCCAGCTCACCACCGGGTCGGGTGGAGACCCAGTACTTC. As protein: CASSPPGRVETQYF. The full variable domain, completed using reference TRBV18 and TRBJ2-5, is NAGVMQNPRHLVRRRGQEARLRCSPMKGHSHVYWYRQLPEEGLKFMVYLQKENIIDESGMPKERFSAEFPKEGPSILRIQQVVRGDSAAYFCASSPPGRVETQYFGPGTRLLVL.

The CDR3 DNA reads as TGTGCCAGCAGTGCCACAGGGGCTCTCGAAGCTTTCTTT. It specifies CASSATGALEAFF. This chain uses TRBV6-5 with TRBJ1-1; 7 bases are a match to TRBD1. The J segment lost 8 bases and the V segment lost 5 bases, leaving 8 bases of the junction unmatched. The CDR3 runs to 13 residues. CDR1 MNHEY and CDR2 SVGAGI come from the germline V gene.

The genes are TRBV12-3 or TRBV12-4 and TRBJ2-7; D is ambiguous. The CDR3 is 11 amino acids. The V and J ends lost 6 bases and 5 bases respectively, with 8 bases between them. CDR3 amino acids: CASSHGHEQYV. The DNA of the CDR3 is TGTGCCAGCAGCCATGGCCACGAGCAGTACGTC.

This clonotype has just a few counts. The V and J genes are TRBV7-8 and TRBJ2-1, with 16 bases lining up with TRBD2. This CDR3 region has 18 residues. Germline V gene sequence: CDR1 SGHVS, CDR2 FQNEAQ. V was clipped by 5 bases and J by 2 bases; unmatched bases: 6. The DNA of the CDR3 is TGTGCCAGCAGCCCGGGGACTAGCGGGGGGGCGACCTACAATGAGCAGTTCTTC. It translates to CASSPGTSGGATYNEQFF.

This clonotype was recorded a few times. J is TRBJ2-7 and V is TRBV4-2; TRBD1 matches at 12 bases. CDR1 and CDR2 (germline): LGHNA, YNFKEQ. V lost 5 bases to trimming and J lost 6 bases; unmatched junction nucleotides: 8. This CDR3 comprises 15 residues. The CDR3 nucleotides are TGTGCCAGCAGCTGGGCGGGACAGGGGGCAGTCGAGCAGTACTTC. Amino acids: CASSWAGQGAVEQYF.

This clonotype turned up a few times. The V call is TRBV3-1, the J call TRBJ1-2; no definite D call. Per germline, CDR1 LGHDT and CDR2 YNNKEL (reference sequence). V lost 3 bases and J 13 bases, leaving 12 bases between the germline ends. The CDR3 runs 11 residues. The CDR3 DNA is TGTGCCAGCAGCCAGTCCCCCATTCCCACCTTC. It specifies CASSQSPIPTF.

This clonotype was counted between two and nine times. The chain employs TRBV9 and TRBJ2-3; D unclear. Per the germline V gene, CDR1 is SGDLS and CDR2 is YYNGEE. Trimming left V 0 bases short and J 7 bases short, with 12 bases between. This CDR3 region has 14 residues. The CDR3 is CASSVESSRHTQYF. The CDR3 DNA reads TGTGCCAGCAGCGTAGAGTCTTCCCGGCATACGCAGTATTTT.

The sample holds a few counts of this clonotype. V is TRBV18 and J is TRBJ1-6; TRBD1 matches 9 bases. The V gene's germline CDR1 is KGHSH and CDR2 LQKENI. This CDR3 is built from 15 residues. V was pared by 5 bases and J by 6 bases, with 5 bases of the junction left unmatched. The CDR3 region is CASSSSQGANSPLHF. The DNA of the CDR3 is TGTGCCAGCTCATCTTCACAGGGGGCTAATTCACCCCTCCACTTT.

The CDR3: CASSQGLGHGRTQYF. The CDR3 DNA reads as TGCGCCAGCAGCCAAGGTCTGGGCCACGGAAGGACCCAGTACTTC. V and J are TRBV4-1 and TRBJ2-5; D ambiguous. In germline, CDR1 is MGHRA, CDR2 YSYEKL. The germline V and J ends were trimmed by 1 base and 7 bases, with 16 bases remaining between them. The CDR3 totals 15 residues.

This chain joins TRBV6-6 and TRBJ2-5; the match to TRBD2 covers 8 bases. V lost 5 bases, J lost 3 bases, and 8 bases stayed unmatched. The CDR3 length is 15 residues. Germline CDR1 is MNHNY and CDR2 is SVGAGI (reference sequence). This chain's CDR3 is CASSHAGGLEETQYF. For the CDR3, the DNA is TGTGCCAGCAGTCACGCGGGGGGCTTGGAAGAGACCCAGTACTTC.

J is TRBJ2-5 and V is TRBV5-1; D gene ambiguous. V lost 6 bases and J lost 5, with 14 bases in between. This CDR3 contains 13 residues. CDR1 is SGHRS, CDR2 YFSETQ, per germline. CDR3 residues: CASTSDGHETQYF. DNA of the CDR3: TGCGCCAGCACCTCAGATGGGCACGAGACCCAGTACTTC.

The rearrangement links TRBV10-1 to TRBJ2-2; D is unclear. Trimming removed 5 bases from V and 7 bases from J, with 8 bases in between. CDR3 length equals 12 residues. From germline, CDR1 is WNHNN and CDR2 SYGVQD (reference sequence). This CDR3 is CASSKGGGELFF. The CDR3 coding sequence is TGCGCCAGCAGTAAAGGTGGCGGGGAGCTGTTTTTT.

The chain has TRBV7-9 and TRBJ1-5; D gene unclear. The V gene's germline CDR1 is SEHNR and CDR2 FQNEAQ (reference sequence). The CDR3 covers 15 residues. Trimming pared 5 bases from V and 1 base from J, leaving 12 bases between. The CDR3 sequence: CASSPQFRSNQPQHF. The DNA for the CDR3 is TGTGCCAGCAGCCCCCAATTTAGAAGCAATCAGCCCCAGCATTTT.

This clonotype has more than one count but fewer than ten. The chain employs TRBV6-5 and TRBJ2-3; 8 nucleotides line up with TRBD1. The J segment lost 4 bases and the V segment lost 6 bases, leaving 12 bases of the junction unmatched. CDR1 and CDR2 from the germline V gene are MNHEY and SVGAGI. The CDR3 runs 16 residues. In DNA, the CDR3 is TGTGCCAGCAGCCCTTCCGGGACAGGCAACGCAGATACGCAGTATTTT. It is translated as CASSPSGTGNADTQYF.

The genes are TRBV11-3 and TRBJ2-3; D is undetermined. The germline V and J ends were trimmed by 0 bases and 5 bases, with 9 bases remaining between them. Germline loops: CDR1 SGHNT, CDR2 YENEEA. The CDR3 extends over 14 amino acids. This chain's CDR3 is CASSLDGLGDTQYF. The CDR3, as DNA: TGTGCCAGCAGCTTAGATGGGCTGGGAGATACGCAGTATTTT.

This chain connects TRBV7-2 to TRBJ2-3; D gene unclear. CDR1 and CDR2 from the germline V gene are SGHTA and FQGNSA. CDR3 length: 14 residues. V was pared by 6 bases and J by 2 bases, with 12 bases between. CDR3 protein: CASRLLESTDTQYF. CDR3 bases: TGTGCCAGCAGGCTCCTCGAATCCACAGATACGCAGTATTTT.

The chain carries TRBV20-1 and TRBJ1-1, with D possibly being TRBD1 (5 bases). CDR1 is DFQATT, CDR2 SNEGSKA, per germline (reference sequence). V lost 8 bases and J lost 1, with 17 bases in between. The CDR3 covers 14 residues. In nucleotides, the CDR3 is TGCAGTACCAACAACCCCAGGGCGAACACTGAAGCTTTCTTT. It encodes CSTNNPRANTEAFF.

The CDR3 DNA reads TGTGCCACCAGCAGAGATACGAGGGGTTTCGGAAACACCATATATTTT. Translation gives CATSRDTRGFGNTIYF. V is TRBV15 and J is TRBJ1-3; D is perhaps TRBD1 (5 bases). V dropped 0 bases and J dropped 4 bases, with 13 bases sitting between them. The CDR3 is made up of 16 amino acids. Germline V gene lookup returns CDR1 LNHNV and CDR2 YYDKDF (reference sequence).

This clonotype was found a few times. The genes are TRBV12-3 or TRBV12-4 and TRBJ2-7, with 10 bases identical to TRBD1. J lost 4 bases, V lost 5 bases, and 8 bases had no gene match. The CDR3 sequence is 15 residues long. CDR3 amino acids: CASSPGTGEAYEQYF. The CDR3 DNA sequence: TGTGCCAGCAGTCCTGGGACAGGGGAAGCATACGAGCAGTACTTC.

V gene TRBV4-3 combines with J gene TRBJ1-1; TRBD1 aligns across 9 bases. V lost 5 bases, J lost 10 bases, and 14 bases stayed unmatched. CDR1 is LGHNA and CDR2 is YSLEER in the germline V gene. The CDR3 covers 15 residues. For the CDR3, the DNA is TGCGCCAGCAGCGACCTACAGGGGGCGCGGGAGGTAGCTTTCTTT. Encoded protein: CASSDLQGAREVAFF.

In its sample, this clonotype was seen a few times. Here the CDR3 reads CASSLANRHNSPLHF. The CDR3 nucleotides read TGTGCCAGCAGCTTAGCGAACAGACATAATTCACCCCTCCACTTT. The chain joins TRBV7-2 to TRBJ1-6; D is unclear. Trimming took off 0 bases at V and 5 bases at J, with 8 bases between the two ends. Germline V CDR1 and CDR2: SGHTA, FQGNSA. There are 15 residues in the CDR3.

This clonotype has at least ten counts. This chain links TRBV5-1 with TRBJ2-7; 10 bases are a match to TRBD2. Looked up from germline, CDR1 is SGHRS and CDR2 is YFSETQ. The trim removed 6 bases at V and 4 bases at J, leaving 13 bases unmatched. This CDR3 is built from 16 residues. The CDR3 protein is CASNTGKAGGPYEQYF. CDR3 sequence (DNA): TGCGCCAGCAATACGGGGAAAGCGGGGGGGCCTTACGAGCAGTACTTC.

This clonotype was seen a few times. V is TRBV4-2 and J is TRBJ2-1; 7 nucleotides align to TRBD1. Germline CDR1 is LGHNA and CDR2 is YNFKEQ. The CDR3 loop spans 14 amino acids. After removal of 5 bases from V and 7 bases from J, the junction contained 8 bases not matched to a gene. The CDR3 nucleotides are TGTGCCAGCAGCTCGCGGACAGGCCTAAATGAGCAGTTCTTC. Translation: CASSSRTGLNEQFF.

This clonotype was counted between two and nine times. The chain carries TRBV7-9 and TRBJ2-7; TRBD1 matches 11 bases. The length of the CDR3 is 17 residues. In germline, CDR1 is SEHNR, CDR2 FQNEAQ (reference sequence). The V gene end was trimmed by 4 bases and the J gene end by 2 bases; junction bases not matched to a gene: 10. The CDR3 sequence: CASSSGQGGSVAYEQYF. CDR3 DNA: TGTGCCAGCAGCTCGGGACAGGGGGGCTCGGTTGCCTACGAGCAGTACTTC.

The chain recombines TRBV20-1 with TRBJ1-3; D remains unclear. This CDR3 comprises 13 residues. The germline gives CDR1 DFQATT, CDR2 SNEGSKA (reference sequence). The V gene lost 0 bases and the J gene lost 0 bases, with 3 bases spanning the gap. In DNA, the CDR3 is TGCAGTGCTAGAGAAGACTCTGGAAACACCATATATTTT. It encodes CSAREDSGNTIYF.

This clonotype was found many times. V is TRBV29-1 and J is TRBJ2-1; D gene ambiguous. Germline V gene data show CDR1 as SQVTM and CDR2 as ANQGSEA. Trimming shortened V by 5 bases and J by 9 bases, and 5 bases separated the two germline ends. The CDR3 has 9 amino acids. In nucleotides, the CDR3 is TGCAGCGTTAACTCTGAGCAGTTCTTC. Its translation: CSVNSEQFF.